These 18 T cell receptor beta chains share one sample of origin, sequenced in a study of a mutant IDH1 vaccine in newly diagnosed glioma (dated by TCRdb to 2020 to 2023). The time point label corresponds to: week 5, during vaccination. Each vaccine dose, consisting of 300 ug of a 20-mer mutant IDH1 peptide in Montanide, was administered subcutaneously with topical imiquimod. These receptors are not linked to any known antigen. Receptor libraries were prepared by the immunoSEQ multiplex PCR assay. What TCRdb holds here is the immuneACCESS table cut down to in-frame rearrangements. Part of the clones is not present; checked against another copy, under half of the missing clones reflect an unresolved V gene, and the others are unexplained. For this sample there are approximately 24,000 clones; around 79% appear just once. The biggest ten clones account for over 8.5% of the sample. The sample in question was PBMCs, obtained from a glioma patient whose treatment included an IDH1 peptide vaccine. Every receptor here comes from a man aged 35-49 years with glioma.

V usage is TRBV19 and J usage is TRBJ1-1; no clear D gene. Trimming stripped 3 bases from V and 4 bases from J, with 12 bases between. Germline loops: CDR1 LNHDA, CDR2 SQIVND (reference sequence). The CDR3 covers 14 residues. CDR3 in amino acids: CASSIRSLGTEAFF. CDR3 nucleotide sequence: TGTGCCAGTAGTATCCGTTCTTTGGGCACTGAAGCTTTCTTT.

This clone was counted a few times. The chain joins TRBV7-2 to TRBJ2-3; 8 nucleotides agree with TRBD2. The ends lost 5 bases at V and 1 base at J; junction bases unmatched: 5. The CDR3 length is 15 residues. Germline V gives CDR1 SGHTA, CDR2 FQGNSA. Here the CDR3 reads CASSTGLVRTDTQYF. DNA of the CDR3: TGTGCCAGCAGCACGGGACTAGTGCGCACAGATACGCAGTATTTT.

The chain carries TRBV19 and TRBJ1-2; 7 nucleotides match TRBD1. J gave up 4 bases and V 6 bases, and 11 bases lay outside the gene matches. This CDR3 has 15 residues. Germline CDR1 reads LNHDA; CDR2 reads SQIVND (reference sequence). CDR3 coding DNA: TGTGCCAGTAGGCCGCTCCACAGGGGTCTCTATGGCTACACCTTC. Translation gives CASRPLHRGLYGYTF.

J is TRBJ2-7 and V is TRBV11-3; 7 nucleotides line up with TRBD1. The germline gives CDR1 SGHNT, CDR2 YENEEA. The trim removed 4 bases at V and 7 bases at J, leaving 13 bases unmatched. CDR3 size: 15 residues. The DNA of the CDR3 is TGTGCCAGCAGCTCGTCCGGGACAGCCCTTTGGGAGCAGTACGTC. This translates into CASSSSGTALWEQYV.

V is TRBV14 and J is TRBJ2-2; D unresolved. This CDR3 spans 16 amino acids. V lost 5 bases and J 4 bases, leaving 17 bases between the germline ends. Looked up from germline, CDR1 is SGHDN and CDR2 is FVKESK. CDR3 protein: CASSFRAGYATGELFF. The CDR3 bases are TGTGCCAGCAGCTTCCGGGCCGGCTACGCCACCGGGGAGCTGTTTTTT.

The J gene is TRBJ2-2, the V gene TRBV7-2, with 8 bases aligning to TRBD2. Unmatched junction bases numbered 15, after V lost 8 bases and J lost 4 bases. This CDR3 region has 17 residues. Germline lookup yields CDR1 SGHTA and CDR2 FQGNSA. The CDR3 DNA sequence: TGTGCCAGCCTCGGGGGGAGCGGGAGATTGAGCACCGGGGAGCTGTTTTTT. It encodes CASLGGSGRLSTGELFF.

V and J are TRBV6-1 and TRBJ2-7, with 9 bases lining up with TRBD2. With 3 bases clipped from V and 4 bases from J, the junction kept 7 bases outside the gene matches. Germline assignment: CDR1 MNHNS and CDR2 SASEGT. The CDR3 is 15 residues long. The DNA of the CDR3 is TGTGCCAGCAGTGAGTCGGCGGGAGGGGGGTACGAGCAGTACTTC. Its translation is CASSESAGGGYEQYF.

The genes are TRBV2 and TRBJ2-1; 8 bases line up with TRBD2. This CDR3 has 14 residues. Germline V gene sequence: CDR1 SNHLY, CDR2 FYNNEI. The J segment lost 5 bases and the V segment lost 7 bases, leaving 7 bases of the junction unmatched. Here the CDR3 reads CASMRISGDNEQFF. CDR3 DNA sequence: TGTGCCAGCATGAGAATTAGCGGGGACAATGAGCAGTTCTTC.

V gene TRBV6-1 combines with J gene TRBJ2-7; 13 bases match TRBD2. Germline V lookup: CDR1 MNHNS, CDR2 SASEGT. V lost 7 bases and J lost 5; bases outside the gene matches: 5. The CDR3 runs 14 residues. This CDR3 is CASIRTSGSHEQYF. The CDR3 nucleotides read TGTGCCAGCATTAGGACTAGCGGGAGCCACGAGCAGTACTTC.

The genes are TRBV11-3 and TRBJ1-1; D is possibly TRBD1 (6 bases). The germline V and J ends were trimmed by 8 bases and 5 bases, with 15 bases remaining between them. This CDR3 comprises 13 residues. Looked up from germline, CDR1 is SGHNT and CDR2 is YENEEA. CDR3 DNA: TGTGCCAGCGGGGGACATCAGCAAACTGAAGCTTTCTTT. This encodes CASGGHQQTEAFF.

The chain has TRBV19 and TRBJ2-6; tentative D call: TRBD1 (6 bases). Germline CDR1 and CDR2: LNHDA and SQIVND (reference sequence). V gave up 3 bases and J gave up 0 bases, with 15 bases separating them. This CDR3 region has 18 residues. For the CDR3, the DNA is TGTGCCAGTAGTATCCCGAATCACAGGGTCTCTGGGGCCAACGTCCTGACTTTC. This encodes CASSIPNHRVSGANVLTF.

This clone was counted between two and nine times. V usage is TRBV29-1 and J usage is TRBJ1-1; no clear D gene. Germline V CDR1 and CDR2: SQVTM, ANQGSEA. The ends were cut back, 0 bases at V and 7 bases at J, with 9 bases in the middle. The CDR3 is 12 amino acids. The CDR3 loop reads CSVEDWEDEAFF. The CDR3 DNA sequence: TGCAGCGTTGAAGATTGGGAGGATGAAGCTTTCTTT.

V gene TRBV2 combines with J gene TRBJ1-5; TRBD1 matches at 8 bases. CDR3 length: 14 residues. Germline CDR1 reads SNHLY; CDR2 reads FYNNEI. The V gene end was trimmed by 4 bases and the J gene end by 5 bases; junction bases not matched to a gene: 4. CDR3: CASSADRGYQPQHF. The CDR3 DNA sequence: TGTGCCAGCAGTGCCGACAGGGGATATCAGCCCCAGCATTTT.

V gene TRBV15 combines with J gene TRBJ2-7; unclear D gene. The CDR3 is 14 amino acids. The V gene's germline CDR1 is LNHNV and CDR2 YYDKDF (reference sequence). Trimming shortened V by 3 bases and J by 0 bases, and 9 bases separated the two germline ends. The CDR3 DNA is TGTGCCACCAGCAGGACGGCAAACTCCTACGAGCAGTACTTC. This translates into CATSRTANSYEQYF.

This clone has a single count. V is TRBV7-6 and J is TRBJ2-3; D perhaps matches TRBD2 (5 bases). The germline gives CDR1 SGHVS, CDR2 FNYEAQ. The CDR3 sequence is 13 residues long. The chain's CDR3 is CASVGVGSDTQYF. CDR3 DNA sequence: TGTGCGAGCGTCGGGGTCGGTTCAGATACGCAGTATTTT.

V gene TRBV6-5 combines with J gene TRBJ1-2; TRBD1 might be the D (5 bases). Germline values: CDR1 MNHEY, CDR2 SVGAGI. This CDR3 is built from 15 residues. Trimming took off 6 bases at V and 0 bases at J, with 14 bases between the two ends. The chain's CDR3 is CASRWDGKSNYGYTF. The CDR3 DNA reads TGTGCCAGCAGATGGGACGGAAAATCTAACTATGGCTACACCTTC.

The chain uses TRBV6-1 and TRBJ2-5; the D gene is possibly TRBD2 (6 bases). Germline-derived CDR1 and CDR2 are MNHNS and SASEGT. CDR3 length: 15 residues. Trimming removed 5 bases from V and 6 bases from J, with 19 bases in between. The CDR3 coding sequence is TGTGCCAGCAGTATCGACCCCGGGAGTATAAAGACCCAGTACTTC. Translated: CASSIDPGSIKTQYF.

The CDR3 is CASSLNPPGVQETQYF. The CDR3 region has the DNA TGTGCCAGCAGCTTAAACCCCCCAGGGGTCCAAGAGACCCAGTACTTC. The chain recombines TRBV11-2 with TRBJ2-5, with a possible D match to TRBD1 (6 bases). The germline CDR1 and CDR2 sequences are SGHAT and FQNNGV. V lost 2 bases and J lost 1, with 14 bases in between. CDR3 length: 16 residues.